The sequence of this TCR beta chain was determined in a study of blood T cell repertoires in COVID-19. Study-level information: Acute and convalescent COVID-19 specimens originated in the United States, Italy and Spain. The cDNA or gDNA used as material had been derived from T cells, B-cell-depleted T cells, or PBMCs.

The authors' processing: For nucleated cells, counts were estimated from reference gene primer amplification. TCRdb's table, derived via immunoSEQ multiplex PCR, lists solely in-frame clones and lacks some. The D gene and trimming were derived from the DNA, and the V and J assignments and clone size from that table. The sample records some 310,000 clones, about nine tenths being singletons. V was pared by 5 bases and J by 6 bases, with 19 bases between. Germline lookup yields CDR1 SGHTA and CDR2 FQGNSA. The CDR3 is 15 residues long. The J gene is TRBJ1-2, the V gene TRBV7-2; D ambiguous. The source of this sequence is a man between 50 and 59 years old with active or convalescent COVID-19. Sequenced: peripheral blood. The CDR3 DNA reads TGTGCCAGCAGCGCCCCGGGGTCCAGGTTACATGGCTACACCTTC. Amino acids: CASSAPGSRLHGYTF.